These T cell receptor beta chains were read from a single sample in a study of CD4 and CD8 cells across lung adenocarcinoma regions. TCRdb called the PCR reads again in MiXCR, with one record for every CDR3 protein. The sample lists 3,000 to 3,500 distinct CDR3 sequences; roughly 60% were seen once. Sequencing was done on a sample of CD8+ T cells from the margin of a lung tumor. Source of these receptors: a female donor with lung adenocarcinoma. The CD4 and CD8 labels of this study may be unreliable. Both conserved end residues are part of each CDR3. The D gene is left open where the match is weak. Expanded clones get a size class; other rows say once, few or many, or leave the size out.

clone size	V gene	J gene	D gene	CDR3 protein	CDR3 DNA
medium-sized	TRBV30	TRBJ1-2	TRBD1	CAWSTGTGMQGYTF	TGTGCCTGGAGTACAGGGACAGGGATGCAGGGCTACACCTTC
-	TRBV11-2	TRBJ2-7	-	CASRREAYEQYF	TGTGCCAGCAGAAGGGAGGCCTACGAGCAGTACTTC
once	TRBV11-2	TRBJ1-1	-	CASSLVRVNTEAFF	TGTGCCAGCAGCTTAGTGAGGGTGAACACTGAAGCTTTCTTT
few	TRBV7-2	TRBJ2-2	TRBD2	CASSLAAGGLITGELFF	TGTGCCAGCAGCTTAGCAGCGGGGGGGCTGATCACCGGGGAGCTGTTTTTT
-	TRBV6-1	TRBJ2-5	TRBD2	CASSEASPWEGVLENEQYF	TGTGCCAGCAGTGAAGCGTCTCCTTGGGAGGGAGTTCTGGAGAATGAGCAGTACTTC
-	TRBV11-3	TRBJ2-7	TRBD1	CASSKGQGYEQYF	TGTGCCAGCAGCAAAGGACAGGGCTACGAGCAGTACTTC
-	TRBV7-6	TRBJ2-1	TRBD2	CASSLVAGTEQFF	TGTGCCAGCAGCTTAGTAGCGGGTACTGAGCAGTTCTTC
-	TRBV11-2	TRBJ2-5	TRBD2	CASSLVPSGYQETQYF	TGTGCCAGCAGCTTAGTGCCTAGCGGATACCAAGAGACCCAGTACTTC
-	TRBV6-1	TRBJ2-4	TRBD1	CASSEAIGTGRVNIQYF	TGTGCCAGCAGTGAAGCGATTGGGACAGGGAGGGTGAACATTCAGTACTTC
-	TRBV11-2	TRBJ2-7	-	CASSLEVGRSYEQYF	TGTGCCAGCAGCTTGGAAGTCGGGCGCTCCTACGAGCAGTACTTC
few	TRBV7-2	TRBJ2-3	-	CASNNFGSADTQYF	TGTGCCAGCAACAACTTCGGGAGTGCAGATACGCAGTATTTT
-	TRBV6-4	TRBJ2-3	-	CASSDPTRTGAQYF	TGTGCCAGCTCGGACCCTACCAGGACCGGGGCGCAGTATTTT
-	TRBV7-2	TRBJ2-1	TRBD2	CASSLEVGGPSEQFF	TGTGCCAGCAGCTTAGAAGTGGGAGGGCCAAGTGAGCAGTTCTTC
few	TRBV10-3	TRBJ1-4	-	CAISERSARDNEKLFF	TGTGCCATCAGTGAGAGGTCTGCCAGGGATAATGAAAAACTGTTTTTT
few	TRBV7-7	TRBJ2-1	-	CASSLDPMGSYNEQFF	TGTGCTAGCAGCTTAGACCCGATGGGCTCCTACAATGAGCAGTTCTTC
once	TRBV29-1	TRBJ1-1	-	CSVRWGADTEAFF	TGCAGCGTCCGTTGGGGGGCCGATACTGAAGCTTTCTTT
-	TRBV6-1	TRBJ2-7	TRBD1	CASSEAWDSSYEQYF	TGTGCCAGCAGTGAAGCATGGGACAGCTCCTACGAGCAGTACTTC
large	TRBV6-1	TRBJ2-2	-	CASSETAGKRELFF	TGTGCCAGCAGTGAAACGGCAGGGAAAAGGGAGCTGTTTTTT
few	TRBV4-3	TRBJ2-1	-	CASSQDWGSLNEQFF	TGCGCCAGCAGCCAAGACTGGGGCAGTCTTAATGAGCAGTTCTTC
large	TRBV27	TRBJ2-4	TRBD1	CASSPGQGSAKNIQYF	TGTGCCAGCAGTCCCGGACAGGGTAGTGCCAAAAACATTCAGTACTTC
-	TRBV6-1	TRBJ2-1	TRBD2	CASSKTPTSGSNEQFF	TGTGCCAGCAGCAAAACCCCGACTAGCGGGAGTAATGAGCAGTTCTTC
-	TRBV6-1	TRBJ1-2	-	CASSENRATNYGYTF	TGTGCCAGCAGTGAAAATCGGGCAACTAACTATGGCTACACCTTC
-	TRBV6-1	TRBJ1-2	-	CASSERLRTDGANYGYTF	TGTGCCAGCAGTGAGCGGTTAAGAACCGACGGCGCTAACTATGGCTACACCTTC
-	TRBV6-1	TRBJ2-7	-	CASNKGNSGEQYF	TGTGCCAGCAACAAGGGCAATTCGGGAGAGCAGTACTTC
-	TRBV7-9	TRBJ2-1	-	CASSLARLTEDEQFF	TGTGCCAGCAGCTTAGCGCGGTTGACCGAGGATGAGCAGTTCTTC